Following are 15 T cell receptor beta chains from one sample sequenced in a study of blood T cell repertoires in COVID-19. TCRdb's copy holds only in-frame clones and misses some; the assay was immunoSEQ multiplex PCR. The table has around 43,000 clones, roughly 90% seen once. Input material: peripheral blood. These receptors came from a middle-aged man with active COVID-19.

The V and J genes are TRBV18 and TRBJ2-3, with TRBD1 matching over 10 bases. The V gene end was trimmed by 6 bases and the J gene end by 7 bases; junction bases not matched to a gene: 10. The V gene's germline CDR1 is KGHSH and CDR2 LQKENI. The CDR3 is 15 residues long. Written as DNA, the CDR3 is TGTGCCAGCTCGACGACAGGGGGCTCCCAAAATACGCAGTATTTT. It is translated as CASSTTGGSQNTQYF.

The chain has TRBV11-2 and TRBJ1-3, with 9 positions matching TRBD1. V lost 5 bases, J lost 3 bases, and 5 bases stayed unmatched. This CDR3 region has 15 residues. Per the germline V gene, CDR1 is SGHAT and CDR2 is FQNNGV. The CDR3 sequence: CASSRTGESGNTIYF. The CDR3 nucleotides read TGTGCCAGCAGCCGGACAGGGGAAAGTGGAAACACCATATATTTT.

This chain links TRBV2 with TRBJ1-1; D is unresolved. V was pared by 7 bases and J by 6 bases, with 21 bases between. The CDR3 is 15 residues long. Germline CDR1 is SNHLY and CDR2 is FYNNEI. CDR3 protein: CASNPLLGPSAEAFF. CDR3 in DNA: TGTGCCAGCAACCCCCTCCTGGGTCCTAGCGCTGAAGCTTTCTTT.

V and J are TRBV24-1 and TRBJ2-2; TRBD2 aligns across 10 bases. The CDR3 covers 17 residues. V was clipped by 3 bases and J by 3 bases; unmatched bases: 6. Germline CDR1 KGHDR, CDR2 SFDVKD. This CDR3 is CATSDDTSGTYTGELFF. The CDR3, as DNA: TGTGCCACCAGTGATGATACTAGCGGGACTTACACCGGGGAGCTGTTTTTT.

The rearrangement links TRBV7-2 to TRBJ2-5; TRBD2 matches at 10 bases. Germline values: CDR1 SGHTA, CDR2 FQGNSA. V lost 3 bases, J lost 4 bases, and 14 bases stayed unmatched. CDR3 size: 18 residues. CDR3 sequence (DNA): TGTGCCAGCAGCTTCCCCCGGCTAGCGGGAGTGGACGTAGAGACCCAGTACTTC. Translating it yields CASSFPRLAGVDVETQYF.

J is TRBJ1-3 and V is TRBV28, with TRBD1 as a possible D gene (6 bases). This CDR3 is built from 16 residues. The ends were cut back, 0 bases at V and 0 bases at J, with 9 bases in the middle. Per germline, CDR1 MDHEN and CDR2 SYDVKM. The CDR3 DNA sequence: TGTGCCAGCAGTTTATGGGACAGCAACTCTGGAAACACCATATATTTT. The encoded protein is CASSLWDSNSGNTIYF.

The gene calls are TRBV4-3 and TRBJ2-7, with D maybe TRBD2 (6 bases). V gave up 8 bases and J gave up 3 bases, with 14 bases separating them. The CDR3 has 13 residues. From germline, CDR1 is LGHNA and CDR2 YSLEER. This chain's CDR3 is CASCGGISYEQYF. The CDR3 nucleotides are TGCGCCAGCTGTGGGGGGATTAGCTACGAGCAGTACTTC.

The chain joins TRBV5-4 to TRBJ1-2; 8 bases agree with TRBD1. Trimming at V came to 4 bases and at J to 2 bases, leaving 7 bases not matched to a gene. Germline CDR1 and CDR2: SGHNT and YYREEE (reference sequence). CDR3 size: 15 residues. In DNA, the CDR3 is TGTGCCAGCAGCCAGGGACAGGCCTTCAACTATGGCTACACCTTC. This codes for CASSQGQAFNYGYTF.

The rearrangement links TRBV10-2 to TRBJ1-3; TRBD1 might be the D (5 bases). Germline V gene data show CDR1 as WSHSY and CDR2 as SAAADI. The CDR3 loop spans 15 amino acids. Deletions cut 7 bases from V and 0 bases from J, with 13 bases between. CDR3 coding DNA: TGCGCCAGCATTGGGTGGGGCAACTCTGGAAACACCATATATTTT. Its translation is CASIGWGNSGNTIYF.

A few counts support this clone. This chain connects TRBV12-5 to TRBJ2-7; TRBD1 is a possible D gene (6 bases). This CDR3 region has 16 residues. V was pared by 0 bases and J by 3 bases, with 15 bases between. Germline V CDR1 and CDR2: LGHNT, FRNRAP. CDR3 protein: CASGLVGRTAYYEQYF. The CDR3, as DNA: TGTGCTAGTGGTTTGGTAGGTCGGACAGCCTACTACGAGCAGTACTTC.

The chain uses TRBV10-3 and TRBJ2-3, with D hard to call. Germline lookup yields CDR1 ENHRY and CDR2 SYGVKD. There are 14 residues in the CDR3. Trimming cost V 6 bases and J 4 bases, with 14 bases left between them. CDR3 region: CAIRTLENPDTQYF. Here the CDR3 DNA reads TGTGCCATCAGGACCTTGGAGAACCCAGATACGCAGTATTTT.

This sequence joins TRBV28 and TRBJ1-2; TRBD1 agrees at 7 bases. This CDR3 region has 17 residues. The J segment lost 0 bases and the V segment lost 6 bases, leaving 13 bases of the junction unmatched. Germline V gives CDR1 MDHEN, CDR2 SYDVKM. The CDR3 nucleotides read TGTGCCAGCAGCATACACAGGGGACAACAAACTAACTATGGCTACACCTTC. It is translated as CASSIHRGQQTNYGYTF.

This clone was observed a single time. The DNA of the CDR3 is TGTGCCACCAGCCGGGGATTGCGGGGGAATGAGCAGTTCTTC. Protein sequence: CATSRGLRGNEQFF. The genes are TRBV28 and TRBJ2-1; 7 positions agree with TRBD2. Germline V gene data show CDR1 as MDHEN and CDR2 as SYDVKM. Trimming cost V 10 bases and J 7 bases; bases outside gene matches: 13. The CDR3 extends over 14 amino acids.

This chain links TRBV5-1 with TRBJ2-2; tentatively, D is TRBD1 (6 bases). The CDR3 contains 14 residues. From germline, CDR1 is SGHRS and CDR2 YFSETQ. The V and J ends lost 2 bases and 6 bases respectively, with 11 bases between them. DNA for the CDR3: TGCGCCAGCAGCTTTCTCCCAGGGGCCGGGGAGCTGTTTTTT. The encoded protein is CASSFLPGAGELFF.

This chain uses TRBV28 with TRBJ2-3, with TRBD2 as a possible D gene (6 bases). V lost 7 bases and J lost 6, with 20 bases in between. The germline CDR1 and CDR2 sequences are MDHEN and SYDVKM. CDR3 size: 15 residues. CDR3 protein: CASTHLAGPHDTQYF. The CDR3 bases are TGTGCCAGCACCCACTTGGCGGGACCCCATGATACGCAGTATTTT.